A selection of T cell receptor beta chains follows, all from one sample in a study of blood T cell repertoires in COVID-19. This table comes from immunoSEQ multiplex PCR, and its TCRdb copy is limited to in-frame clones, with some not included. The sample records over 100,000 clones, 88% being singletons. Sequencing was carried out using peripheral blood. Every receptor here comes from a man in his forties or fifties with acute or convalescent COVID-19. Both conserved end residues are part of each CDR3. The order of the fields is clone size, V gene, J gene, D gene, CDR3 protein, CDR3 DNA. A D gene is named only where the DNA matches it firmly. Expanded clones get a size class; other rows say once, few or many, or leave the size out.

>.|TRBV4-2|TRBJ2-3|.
CASSQYRVDTQYF
TGTGCCAGCAGCCAATACAGGGTAGATACGCAGTATTTT
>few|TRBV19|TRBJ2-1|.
CASSPREGRNEQFF
TGTGCCAGTAGCCCCCGCGAGGGTAGGAATGAGCAGTTCTTC
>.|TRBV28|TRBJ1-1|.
CASSLSQSEAFF
TGTGCCAGCAGTTTATCGCAGTCTGAAGCTTTCTTT
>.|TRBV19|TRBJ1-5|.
CASSIDLGPGKPQHF
TGTGCCAGTAGTATAGATCTGGGGCCAGGAAAGCCCCAGCATTTT
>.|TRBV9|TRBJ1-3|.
CASSPPAAGSGNTIYF
TGTGCCAGCAGCCCTCCCGCGGCGGGCTCTGGAAACACCATATATTTT
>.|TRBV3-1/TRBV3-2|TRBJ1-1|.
CASSQGHLNTEAFF
TGTGCCAGCAGCCAAGGACACCTGAACACTGAAGCTTTCTTT
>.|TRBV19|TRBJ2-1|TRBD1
CASSILGQGLNEQFF
TGTGCCAGTAGTATTCTCGGACAGGGATTAAATGAGCAGTTCTTC
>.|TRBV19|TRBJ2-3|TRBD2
CASSAVTSGMTADTQYF
TGTGCCAGTAGTGCTGTAACTAGCGGGATGACGGCAGATACGCAGTATTTT
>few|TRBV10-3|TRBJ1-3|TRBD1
CAIRDRGSGNTIYF
TGTGCCATCAGGGACAGGGGGTCTGGAAACACCATATATTTT
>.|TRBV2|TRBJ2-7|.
CASSRQNYEQYF
TGTGCCAGCTCCCGACAGAACTACGAGCAGTACTTC
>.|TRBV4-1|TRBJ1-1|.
CASTRSRGTEAFF
TGCGCCAGCACCCGAAGTAGGGGCACTGAAGCTTTCTTT
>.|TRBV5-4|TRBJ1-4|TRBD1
CASSATGTGGEKLFF
TGTGCCAGCAGCGCTACCGGGACAGGGGGTGAAAAACTGTTTTTT
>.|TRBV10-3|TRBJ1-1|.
CAISHPGLEKNTEAFF
TGTGCCATCAGCCATCCCGGTCTTGAGAAAAACACTGAAGCTTTCTTT
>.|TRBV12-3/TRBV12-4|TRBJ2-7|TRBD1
CASSRQGAVEQYF
TGTGCCAGCAGTAGACAGGGGGCCGTCGAGCAGTACTTC
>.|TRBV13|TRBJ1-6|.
CASSGSQSDSYNSPLHF
TGTGCCAGCAGCGGCTCACAGAGTGACTCCTATAATTCACCCCTCCACTTT
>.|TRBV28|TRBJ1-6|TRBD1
CASSLGLQGAKSPLHF
TGTGCCAGCAGTTTAGGCCTCCAGGGGGCAAAATCACCCCTCCACTTT
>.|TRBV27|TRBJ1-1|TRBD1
CASSWDRDTEAFF
TGTGCCAGCAGCTGGGACAGGGACACTGAAGCTTTCTTT
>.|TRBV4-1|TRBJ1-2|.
CASSQDLRAPGSGYTF
TGCGCCAGCAGCCAAGATCTGAGGGCCCCCGGGTCTGGCTACACCTTC
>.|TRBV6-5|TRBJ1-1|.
CASSSSETNTEAFF
TGTGCCAGCAGTTCATCAGAAACGAACACTGAAGCTTTCTTT
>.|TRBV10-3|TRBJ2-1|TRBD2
CAIRAGTSDLSSYNEQFF
TGTGCCATCAGGGCCGGGACTAGCGACTTGAGCTCCTACAATGAGCAGTTCTTC
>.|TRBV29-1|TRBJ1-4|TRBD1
CSVGGTGGAEKLFF
TGCAGCGTTGGAGGGACAGGAGGTGCTGAAAAACTGTTTTTT
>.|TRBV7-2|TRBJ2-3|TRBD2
CASSPNGLARGEDTQYF
TGTGCCAGCAGCCCCAATGGACTAGCTCGGGGGGAAGATACGCAGTATTTT
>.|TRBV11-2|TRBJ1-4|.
CASSLTERLFF
TGTGCCAGCAGCTTGACAGAACGACTGTTTTTT
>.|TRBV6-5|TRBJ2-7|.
CASSYSLPDGTYEQYF
TGTGCCAGCAGTTACTCTCTCCCAGACGGGACCTACGAGCAGTACTTC
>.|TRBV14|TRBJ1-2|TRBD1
CASSQALGQGGYGYTF
TGTGCCAGCAGCCAAGCGTTAGGGCAGGGGGGCTATGGCTACACCTTC
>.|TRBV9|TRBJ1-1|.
CASSVMGGTEAFF
TGTGCCAGCAGCGTAATGGGGGGCACTGAAGCTTTCTTT
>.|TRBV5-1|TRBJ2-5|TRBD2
CASSLTSGRWETQYF
TGCGCCAGCAGCCTTACTAGCGGGAGGTGGGAGACCCAGTACTTC
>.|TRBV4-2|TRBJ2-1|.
CASSQDPRLPYNEQFF
TGTGCCAGCAGCCAAGATCCTCGACTTCCTTACAATGAGCAGTTCTTC
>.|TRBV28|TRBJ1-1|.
CASSFKTEAFF
TGTGCCAGCAGTTTCAAAACTGAAGCTTTCTTT
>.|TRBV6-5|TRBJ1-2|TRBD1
CASSSPGQGHRGYTF
TGTGCCAGCAGTTCGCCGGGACAGGGGCATCGAGGCTACACCTTC
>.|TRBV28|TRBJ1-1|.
CASSLPIQLEAFF
TGTGCCAGCAGTCTTCCGATACAGCTCGAAGCTTTCTTT
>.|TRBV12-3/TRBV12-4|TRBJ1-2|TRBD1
CASSQRQGGYTF
TGTGCCAGCAGTCAGCGACAGGGTGGCTACACCTTC
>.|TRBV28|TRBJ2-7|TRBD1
CASRTGPNLYEQYF
TGTGCCAGCAGGACAGGGCCTAACCTTTACGAGCAGTACTTC
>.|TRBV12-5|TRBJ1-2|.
CASGFGGSGGYTF
TGTGCTAGTGGTTTCGGGGGATCGGGTGGCTACACCTTC
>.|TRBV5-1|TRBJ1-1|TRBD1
CASRRQGGIDTEAFF
TGCGCCAGCAGACGACAGGGGGGAATAGATACTGAAGCTTTCTTT
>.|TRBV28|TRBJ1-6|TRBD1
CASSLGQGWESPLHF
TGTGCCAGCAGTTTGGGACAGGGATGGGAATCACCCCTCCACTTT
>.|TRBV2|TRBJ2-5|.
CASSGEVTETQYF
TGTGCCAGCAGTGGTGAGGTGACAGAGACCCAGTACTTC
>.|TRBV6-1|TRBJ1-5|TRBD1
CASSEGQGRRSNQPQHF
TGTGCCAGCAGTGAAGGACAGGGACGGCGGAGCAATCAGCCCCAGCATTTT
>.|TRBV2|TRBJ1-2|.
CASSEGFDRAYGYTF
TGTGCCAGCAGTGAAGGATTCGACAGAGCTTATGGCTACACCTTC
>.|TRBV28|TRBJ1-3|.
CASSLGSGSGNTIYF
TGTGCCAGCAGTTTAGGGTCGGGGTCTGGAAACACCATATATTTT
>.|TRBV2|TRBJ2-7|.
CASGRQREQYF
TGTGCCAGCGGAAGGCAGAGGGAGCAGTACTTC
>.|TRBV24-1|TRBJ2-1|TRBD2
CATSDPTRTSGGYNEQFF
TGTGCCACCAGTGACCCAACCCGCACTAGCGGGGGGTACAATGAGCAGTTCTTC
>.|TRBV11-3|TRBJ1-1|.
CATIDSEAFF
TGTGCCACTATCGACAGTGAAGCTTTCTTT
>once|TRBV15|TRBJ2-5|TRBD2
CATSRGLAGQETQYF
TGTGCCACCAGCAGAGGACTAGCGGGTCAAGAGACCCAGTACTTC
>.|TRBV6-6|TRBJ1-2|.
CASSLSNYGYTF
TGTGCCAGCAGTTTGAGTAACTATGGCTACACCTTC
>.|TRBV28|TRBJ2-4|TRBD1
CASKQGQGRNIQYF
TGTGCCAGCAAACAGGGACAGGGAAGAAACATTCAGTACTTC
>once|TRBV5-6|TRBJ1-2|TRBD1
CASSLGQGNYGYTF
TGTGCCAGCAGCTTGGGACAGGGGAACTATGGCTACACCTTC
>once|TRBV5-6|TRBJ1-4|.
CASRYTGSNEKLFF
TGTGCCAGCAGATACACAGGGTCTAATGAAAAACTGTTTTTT
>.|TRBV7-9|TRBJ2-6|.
CASRMTMPGANVLTF
TGTGCCAGCAGAATGACAATGCCTGGGGCCAACGTCCTGACTTTC
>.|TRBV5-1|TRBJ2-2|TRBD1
CASSLGQGTGELFF
TGCGCCAGCAGCTTGGGACAGGGGACCGGGGAGCTGTTTTTT
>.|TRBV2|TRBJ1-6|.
CASGAGWDSPLHF
TGTGCCAGCGGGGCAGGTTGGGATTCACCCCTCCACTTT
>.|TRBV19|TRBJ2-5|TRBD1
CATPWGGVDRGYEETQYF
TGTGCCACCCCATGGGGGGGTGTGGACAGGGGGTATGAAGAGACCCAGTACTTC